The T cell receptor beta chain under discussion was sequenced for a study of neurological immune-mediated disorders. The unsorted libraries originated from 2 million PBMCs kept at -80 C. One entry per CDR3 protein results from TCRdb running MiXCR on the 5' RACE reads. Of 74,000 or so distinct CDR3 sequences detected, about 9% appear once; the ten largest clones hold approximately 1.5%. This clonotype was detected ten times or more. CDR3 length equals 16 residues. The germline V and J ends were trimmed by 6 bases and 0 bases, with 19 bases remaining between them. CDR1 and CDR2 (germline): DFQATT, SNEGSKA (reference sequence).

The TCR was taken from a man between 45 and 60 years old in good health. What was sequenced was PBMCs. The genes are TRBV20-1 and TRBJ2-3; a weak D match, TRBD2 (6 bases). The CDR3 sequence: CSATFPGLSSTDTQYF. The CDR3 coding sequence is TGCAGTGCGACTTTTCCGGGACTTTCGAGCACAGATACGCAGTATTTT.